The present T cell receptor beta chain was sequenced within a study of blood T cell repertoires in COVID-19 (dated by TCRdb to the early 2020s). A note on the overall study: Samples from collaborators originated in the United States, Italy and Spain and spanned both the acute and convalescent phases of COVID-19. Samples were obtained from the ongoing ImmuneRACE study (first 160 participants) and from over 1,000 subjects provided by 6 global collaborators. Where HLA class I and class II types were available, the types were taken from metadata supplied by the sample provider, not from assay-based typing. Sample metadata almost always included a de-identified subject ID, COVID-19 status, age in years and sex. A freely available public database, intended as a resource for researchers studying the immune response to SARS-CoV-2, is where the repertoires were released. The material from the prospective study consisted of cDNA or gDNA derived from T cells, B-cell-depleted T cells, or PBMCs. The dataset comprised deeply sampled blood TCRbeta repertoires from subjects exposed to, actively infected with, or recovered from COVID-19.

The V and J ends are trimmed by 7 bases and 6 bases, leaving 16 bases between them. CDR1 SQVTM and CDR2 ANQGSEA are derived from the germline V gene. The CDR3 starts with the cysteine, ends with the phenylalanine, and has 13 residues. The read is trimmed to its CDR3 DNA, 39 bases read in frame from base 1. A note on this clone: The antigen it recognizes is unknown. No base-level quality is on record; no much larger clone is a single base apart.

Overall study outcomes, separate from this receptor: Clinical and demographic metadata were provided uncurated, with the amount varying by source and participant.

TCRbeta CDR3 regions were amplified from genomic DNA using the immunoSEQ Assay, a bias-controlled multiplex PCR. The paper's data handling went like this. Within the assay, amplification of reference gene primers was used to estimate how many nucleated cells each sample contained. Sequence reads were collapsed and filtered to measure the absolute abundance of every unique TCRbeta CDR3 rearrangement. Productive Simpson clonality was computed per sample as the square root of Simpson's diversity index over productive rearrangements. As stored in TCRdb, this immuneACCESS dataset retains in-frame rearrangements with V and J assigned. A fraction of the clones does not appear; measured against another copy, unresolved V genes explain less than half of the discrepancy, and the remainder lacks a known reason. V and J calls and clone size are as listed in that table; D and trimming were resolved from the DNA. Recorded for this sample are some 72,000 clones; about 89% of them occurred a single time. Around 0.6% of the sample comes from the top ten.

The collaborating institutions used their own protocols to collect whole blood in K2EDTA tubes. For TCRbeta analysis, collaborators shipped samples in one of three forms: frozen whole blood, isolated PBMCs, or DNA extracted from either of those sample types. This TCR derives from a man in his 60s with acute or convalescent COVID-19. The chain couples TRBV29-1 to TRBJ1-5; a confident D gene designation cannot be given. The sample taken for sequencing was peripheral blood. The CDR3 has the sequence CSGGVLCCQPQHF. Here is the DNA: TGCAGCGGCGGGGTTCTTTGTTGTCAGCCCCAGCATTTT. Supplemented by the reference TRBV29-1 and TRBJ1-5 proteins around the CDR3, the complete variable domain is SAVISQKPSRDICQRGTSLTIQCQVDSQVTMMFWYRQQPGQSLTLIATANQGSEATYESGFVIDKFPISRPNLTFSTLTVSNMSPEDSSIYLCSGGVLCCQPQHFGDGTRLSIL.